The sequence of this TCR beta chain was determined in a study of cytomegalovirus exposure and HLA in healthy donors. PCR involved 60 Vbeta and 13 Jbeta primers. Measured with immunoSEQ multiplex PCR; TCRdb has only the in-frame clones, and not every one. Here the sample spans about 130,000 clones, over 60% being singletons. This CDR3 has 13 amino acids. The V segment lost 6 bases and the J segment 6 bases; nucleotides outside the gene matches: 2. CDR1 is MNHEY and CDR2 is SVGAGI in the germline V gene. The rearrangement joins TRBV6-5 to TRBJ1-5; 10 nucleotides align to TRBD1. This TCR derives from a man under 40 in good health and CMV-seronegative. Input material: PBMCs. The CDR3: CASSWDRGQPQHF. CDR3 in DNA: TGTGCCAGCAGCTGGGACAGGGGTCAGCCCCAGCATTTT.